This T cell receptor (beta chain) originates from a study of OX40 agonist ivuxolimab in advanced cancers. The wider study: An anti-OX40 (CD134) antibody with agonistic activity, ivuxolimab, was administered to patients.

Trimming removed 7 bases from V and 1 base from J, with 14 bases in between. The CDR3 extends over 14 amino acids. Germline CDR1 MDHEN, CDR2 SYDVKM. Data came from immunoSEQ multiplex PCR; TCRdb stores just in-frame clones and leaves some out. The repertoire includes roughly 25,000 clones, 88% of them detected once, and less than 25% sits in the top ten. On this clone itself: Its specificity is not known.

Patients had blood sampled at baseline and again on cycle 4 day 1 and cycle 7 day 1. Findings and limits, study-wide: CD8+ T cells showed, on average, more clonal expansion than CD4+ cells.

The source is an adult with an advanced solid tumor such as melanoma, head and neck, liver or kidney cancer. The starting material was CD4+ or CD8+ T cells sorted from blood, obtained in a trial of the OX40 agonist ivuxolimab. The rearrangement joins TRBV28 to TRBJ2-7; D call uncertain. The CDR3 nucleotides read TGTGCCAGCACCCTTACCGGACCGTCCTACGAGCAGTACTTC. Protein sequence: CASTLTGPSYEQYF.